This entry describes one TCR beta chain. Its specificity is not known. The entry originates in a study of cytomegalovirus exposure and HLA in healthy donors. General study results and limits: A missense variant in DCLRE1C was later tied to TCR beta V- and J-gene trimming.

This CDR3 has 15 residues. Germline-derived CDR1 and CDR2 are LGHNA and YSLEER. Trimming left V 1 base short and J 1 base short, with 11 bases between. It was with 60 Vbeta and 13 Jbeta primers that the PCR ran. The assay was immunoSEQ multiplex PCR, and TCRdb's table has in-frame clones only and misses some. Seen here are about 100,000 clones, 84% observed once, and the top ten hold less than 1.5%. This clonotype was obtained from a woman aged 18 to 35 in good health and CMV-seronegative. This chain uses TRBV4-3 with TRBJ2-7, with D possibly TRBD2 on 6 matching bases. Material: PBMCs. The DNA of the CDR3 is TGCGCCAGCAGCCAAGGGGTGGCGGGATCCTACGAGCAGTACTTC. Amino acids: CASSQGVAGSYEQYF.